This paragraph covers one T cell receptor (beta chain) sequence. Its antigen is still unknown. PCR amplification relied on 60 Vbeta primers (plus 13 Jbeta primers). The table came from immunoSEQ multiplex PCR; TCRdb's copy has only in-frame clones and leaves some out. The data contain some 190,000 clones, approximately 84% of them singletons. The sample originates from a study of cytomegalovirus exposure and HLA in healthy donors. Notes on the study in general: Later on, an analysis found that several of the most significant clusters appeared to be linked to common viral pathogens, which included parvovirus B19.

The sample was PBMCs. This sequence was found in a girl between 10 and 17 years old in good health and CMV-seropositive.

The CDR3 loop reads CASSRQGAGEKLFF. The DNA for the CDR3 is TGTGCCAGCAGTCGACAGGGGGCAGGTGAAAAACTGTTTTTT. This chain uses TRBV6-5 with TRBJ1-4; 10 bases agree with TRBD1. Germline V gene data show CDR1 as MNHEY and CDR2 as SVGAGI. This CDR3 is built from 14 residues. J gave up 7 bases and V 5 bases, and 4 bases lay outside the gene matches.